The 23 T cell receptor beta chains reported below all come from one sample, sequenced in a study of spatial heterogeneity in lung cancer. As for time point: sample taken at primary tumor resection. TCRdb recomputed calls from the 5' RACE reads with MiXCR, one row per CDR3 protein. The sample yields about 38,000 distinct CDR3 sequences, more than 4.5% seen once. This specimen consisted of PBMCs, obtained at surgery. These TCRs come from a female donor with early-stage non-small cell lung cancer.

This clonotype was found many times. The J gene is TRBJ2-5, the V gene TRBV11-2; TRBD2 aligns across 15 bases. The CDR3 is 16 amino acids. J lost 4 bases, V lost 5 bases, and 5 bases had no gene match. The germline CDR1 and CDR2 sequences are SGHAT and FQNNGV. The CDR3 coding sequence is TGTGCCAGCAGCCCCGGGACTAGCGGGGGGAGAGAGACCCAGTACTTC. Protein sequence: CASSPGTSGGRETQYF.

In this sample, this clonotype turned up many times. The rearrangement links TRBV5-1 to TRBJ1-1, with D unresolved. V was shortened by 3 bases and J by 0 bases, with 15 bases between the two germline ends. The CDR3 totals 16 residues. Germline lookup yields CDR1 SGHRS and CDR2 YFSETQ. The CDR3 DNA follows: TGCGCCAGCAGCTCGACGTCCGTGCGGATGAACACTGAAGCTTTCTTT. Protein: CASSSTSVRMNTEAFF.

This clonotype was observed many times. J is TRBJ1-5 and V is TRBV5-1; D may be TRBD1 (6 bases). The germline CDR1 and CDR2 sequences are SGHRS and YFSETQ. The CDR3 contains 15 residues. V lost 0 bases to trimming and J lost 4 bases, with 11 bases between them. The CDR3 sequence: CASSLGGTSNQPQHF. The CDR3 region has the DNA TGCGCCAGCAGCTTGGGAGGGACAAGTAATCAGCCCCAGCATTTT.

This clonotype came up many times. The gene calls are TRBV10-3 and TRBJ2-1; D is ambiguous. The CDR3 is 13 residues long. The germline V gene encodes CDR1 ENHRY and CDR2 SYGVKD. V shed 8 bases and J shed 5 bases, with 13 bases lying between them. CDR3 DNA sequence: TGTGCCATCGGTTGGGTTCCGGACAATGAGCAGTTCTTC. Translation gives CAIGWVPDNEQFF.

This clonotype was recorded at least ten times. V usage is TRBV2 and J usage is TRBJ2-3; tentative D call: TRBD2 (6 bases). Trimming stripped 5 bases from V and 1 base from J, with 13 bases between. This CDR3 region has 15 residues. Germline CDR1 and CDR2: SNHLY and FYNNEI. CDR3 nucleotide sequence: TGTGCCAGCAGTCGCGAGGGAGGCGGCACAGATACGCAGTATTTT. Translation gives CASSREGGGTDTQYF. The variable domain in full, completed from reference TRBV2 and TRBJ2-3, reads EPEVTQTPSHQVTQMGQEVILRCVPISNHLYFYWYRQILGQKVEFLVSFYNNEISEKSEIFDDQFSVERPDGSNFTLKIRSTKLEDSAMYFCASSREGGGTDTQYFGPGTRLTVL.

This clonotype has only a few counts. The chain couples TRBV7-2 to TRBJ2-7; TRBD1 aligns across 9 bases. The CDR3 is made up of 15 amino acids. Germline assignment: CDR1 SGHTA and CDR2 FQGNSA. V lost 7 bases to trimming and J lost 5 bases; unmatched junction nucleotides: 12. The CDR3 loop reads CASKKTLQGAHEQYF. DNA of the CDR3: TGTGCCAGCAAGAAAACTTTACAGGGGGCACACGAGCAGTACTTC. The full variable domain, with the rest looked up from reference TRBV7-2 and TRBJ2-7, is GAGVSQSPSNKVTEKGKDVELRCDPISGHTALYWYRQSLGQGLEFLIYFQGNSAPDKSGLPSDRFSAERTGGSVSTLTIQRTQQEDSAVYLCASKKTLQGAHEQYFGPGTRLTVT.

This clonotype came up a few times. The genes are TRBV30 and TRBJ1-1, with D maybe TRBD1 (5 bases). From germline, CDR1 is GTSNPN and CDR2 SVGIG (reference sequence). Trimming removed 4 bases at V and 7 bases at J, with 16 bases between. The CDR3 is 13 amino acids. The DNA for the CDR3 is TGTGCCTGGAAAGGAGGATTTGGGGGTGAAGCTTTCTTT. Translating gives CAWKGGFGGEAFF.

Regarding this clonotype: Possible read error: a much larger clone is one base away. The CDR3 loop reads CTSSQDDLTDDTEAFF. CDR3 bases: TGTACCAGCAGCCAAGATGATTTAACCGACGACACTGAAGCTTTCTTT. This chain links TRBV4-2 with TRBJ1-1; D is undetermined. This CDR3 comprises 16 residues. The V gene's germline CDR1 is LGHNA and CDR2 YNFKEQ.

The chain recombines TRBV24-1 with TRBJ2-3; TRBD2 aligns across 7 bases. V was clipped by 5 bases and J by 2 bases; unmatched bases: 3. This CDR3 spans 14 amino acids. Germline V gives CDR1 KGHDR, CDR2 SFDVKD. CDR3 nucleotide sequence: TGTGCCACCAGTGCTAGCGGATTCACAGATACGCAGTATTTT. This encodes CATSASGFTDTQYF.

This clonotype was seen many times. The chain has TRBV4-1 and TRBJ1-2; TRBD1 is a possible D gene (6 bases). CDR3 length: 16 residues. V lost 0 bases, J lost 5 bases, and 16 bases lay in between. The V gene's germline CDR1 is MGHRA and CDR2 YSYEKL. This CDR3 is CASSQDLRTEAYGYTF. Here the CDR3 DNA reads TGCGCCAGCAGCCAAGATCTCCGGACAGAAGCGTATGGCTACACCTTC.

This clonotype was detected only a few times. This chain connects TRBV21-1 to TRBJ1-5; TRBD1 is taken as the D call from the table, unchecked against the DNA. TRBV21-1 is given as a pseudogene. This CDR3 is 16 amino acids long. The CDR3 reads CASSKSGTEPYQPQHF. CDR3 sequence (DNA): TGTGCCAGCAGCAAAAGCGGGACAGAGCCCTATCAGCCCCAGCATTTT.

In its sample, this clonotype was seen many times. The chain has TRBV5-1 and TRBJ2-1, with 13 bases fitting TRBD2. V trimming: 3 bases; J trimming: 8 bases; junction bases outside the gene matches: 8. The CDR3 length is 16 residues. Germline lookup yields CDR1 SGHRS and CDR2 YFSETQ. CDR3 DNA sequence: TGCGCCAGCAGCTCTAGACTAGCGGGGGGTAAGGATGAGCAGTTCTTC. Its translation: CASSSRLAGGKDEQFF.

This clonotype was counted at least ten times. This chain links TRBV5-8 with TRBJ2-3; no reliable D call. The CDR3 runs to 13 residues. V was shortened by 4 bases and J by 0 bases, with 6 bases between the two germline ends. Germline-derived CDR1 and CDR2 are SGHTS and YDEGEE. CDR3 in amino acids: CASSPYSTDTQYF. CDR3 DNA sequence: TGTGCCAGCAGCCCCTATAGCACAGATACGCAGTATTTT.

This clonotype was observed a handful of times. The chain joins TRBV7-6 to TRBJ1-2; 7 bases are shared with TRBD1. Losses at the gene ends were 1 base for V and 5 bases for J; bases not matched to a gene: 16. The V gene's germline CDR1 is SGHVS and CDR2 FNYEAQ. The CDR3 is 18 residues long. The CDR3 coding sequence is TGTGCCAGCAGCTTAGTACCCCCCCCCGGGCAGGGGGTGTATGGCTACACCTTC. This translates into CASSLVPPPGQGVYGYTF.

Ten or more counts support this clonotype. CDR3 region: CASSWGRSTDTQYF. The DNA of the CDR3 is TGTGCCAGCAGTTGGGGGAGGTCCACAGATACGCAGTATTTT. The rearrangement links TRBV27 to TRBJ2-3; a possible D gene is TRBD2 (6 bases). CDR1 and CDR2 from the germline V gene are MNHEY and SMNVEV (reference sequence). Trimming pared 4 bases from V and 2 bases from J, leaving 10 bases between. The CDR3 runs 14 residues.

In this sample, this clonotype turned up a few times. In nucleotides, the CDR3 is TGCGCCAGCAGCTTGGAGGGAGTCACAGATACGCAGTATTTT. This sequence encodes CASSLEGVTDTQYF. This rearrangement joins TRBV5-1 to TRBJ2-3; D perhaps matches TRBD2 (5 bases). The CDR3 runs to 14 residues. Per germline, CDR1 SGHRS and CDR2 YFSETQ. V dropped 0 bases and J dropped 2 bases, with 7 bases sitting between them.

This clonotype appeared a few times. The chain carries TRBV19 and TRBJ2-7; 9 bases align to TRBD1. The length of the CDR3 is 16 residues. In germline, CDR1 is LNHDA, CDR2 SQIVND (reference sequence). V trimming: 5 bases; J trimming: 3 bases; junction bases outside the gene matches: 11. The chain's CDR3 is CASSPGQGRSVYEQYF. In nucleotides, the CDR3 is TGTGCCAGTAGTCCCGGACAGGGGCGTTCTGTCTACGAGCAGTACTTC.

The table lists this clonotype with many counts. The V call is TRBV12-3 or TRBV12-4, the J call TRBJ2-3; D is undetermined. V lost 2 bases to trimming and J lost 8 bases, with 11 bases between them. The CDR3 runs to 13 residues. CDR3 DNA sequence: TGTGCCAGCAGTTTATTAAGTATGGGTACGCAGTATTTT. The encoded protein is CASSLLSMGTQYF.

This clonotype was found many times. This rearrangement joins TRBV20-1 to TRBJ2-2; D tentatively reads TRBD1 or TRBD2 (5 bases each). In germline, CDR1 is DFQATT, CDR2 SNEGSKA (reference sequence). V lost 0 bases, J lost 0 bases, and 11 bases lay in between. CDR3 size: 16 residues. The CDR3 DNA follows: TGCAGTGCTAGAGATCTCGAGGGGACGAACACCGGGGAGCTGTTTTTT. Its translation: CSARDLEGTNTGELFF.

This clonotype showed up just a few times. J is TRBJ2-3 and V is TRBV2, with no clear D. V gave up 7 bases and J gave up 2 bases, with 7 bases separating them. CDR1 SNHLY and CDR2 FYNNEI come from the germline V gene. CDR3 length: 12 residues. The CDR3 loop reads CASIRFTDTQYF. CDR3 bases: TGTGCCAGCATTCGGTTCACAGATACGCAGTATTTT.

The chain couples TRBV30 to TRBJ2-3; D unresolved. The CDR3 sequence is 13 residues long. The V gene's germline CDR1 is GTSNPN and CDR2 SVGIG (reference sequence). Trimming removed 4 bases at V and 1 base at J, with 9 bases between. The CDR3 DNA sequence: TGTGCCTGGACGTTGATAGGCACAGATACGCAGTATTTT. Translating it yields CAWTLIGTDTQYF.

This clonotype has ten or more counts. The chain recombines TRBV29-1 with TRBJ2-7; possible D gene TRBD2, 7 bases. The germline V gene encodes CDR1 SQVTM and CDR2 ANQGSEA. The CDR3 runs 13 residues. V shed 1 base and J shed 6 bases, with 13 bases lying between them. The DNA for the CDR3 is TGCAGCGTTGAAGTGGGAGGGGGGATCGAGCAGTACTTC. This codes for CSVEVGGGIEQYF.

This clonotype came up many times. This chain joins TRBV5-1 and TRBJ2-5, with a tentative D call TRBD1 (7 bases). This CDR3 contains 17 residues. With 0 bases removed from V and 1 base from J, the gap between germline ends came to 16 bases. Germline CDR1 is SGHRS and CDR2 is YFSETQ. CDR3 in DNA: TGCGCCAGCAGCTTGGGGCCCCAGGGGGGCACCCAAGAGACCCAGTACTTC. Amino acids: CASSLGPQGGTQETQYF.